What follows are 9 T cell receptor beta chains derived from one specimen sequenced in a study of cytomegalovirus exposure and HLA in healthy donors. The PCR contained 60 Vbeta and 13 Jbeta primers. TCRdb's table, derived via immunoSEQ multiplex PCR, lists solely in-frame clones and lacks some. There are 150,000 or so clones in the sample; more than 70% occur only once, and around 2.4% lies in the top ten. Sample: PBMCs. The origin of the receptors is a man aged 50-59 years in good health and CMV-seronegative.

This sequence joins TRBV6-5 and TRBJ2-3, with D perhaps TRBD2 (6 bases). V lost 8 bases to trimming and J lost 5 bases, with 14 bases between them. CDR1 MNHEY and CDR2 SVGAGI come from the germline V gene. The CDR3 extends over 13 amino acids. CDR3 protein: CASHRGFGDTQYF. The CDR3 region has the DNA TGTGCCAGCCACCGGGGGTTCGGAGATACGCAGTATTTT.

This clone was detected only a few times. The CDR3 nucleotides are TGTGCCAGCAGTTACAGGGCAGGGAATGGGGAGACCCAGTACTTC. This encodes CASSYRAGNGETQYF. The genes are TRBV6-6 and TRBJ2-5; D perhaps matches TRBD1 (5 bases). CDR1 is MNHNY and CDR2 is SVGAGI in the germline V gene (reference sequence). The length of the CDR3 is 15 residues. V was clipped by 2 bases and J by 5 bases, with 15 bases between them.

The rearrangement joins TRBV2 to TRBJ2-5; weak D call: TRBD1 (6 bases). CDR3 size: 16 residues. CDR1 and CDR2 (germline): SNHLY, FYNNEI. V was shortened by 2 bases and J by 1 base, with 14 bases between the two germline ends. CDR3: CASSEMMGRGQETQYF. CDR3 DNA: TGTGCCAGCAGTGAAATGATGGGCAGGGGCCAAGAGACCCAGTACTTC.

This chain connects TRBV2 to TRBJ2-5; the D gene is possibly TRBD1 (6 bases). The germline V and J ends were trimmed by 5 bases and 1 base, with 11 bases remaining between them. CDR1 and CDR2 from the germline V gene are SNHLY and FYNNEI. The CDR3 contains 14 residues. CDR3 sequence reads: CASSPGTSQETQYF. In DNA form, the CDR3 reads TGTGCCAGCAGTCCTGGGACATCCCAAGAGACCCAGTACTTC. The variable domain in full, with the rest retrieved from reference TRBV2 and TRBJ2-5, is EPEVTQTPSHQVTQMGQEVILRCVPISNHLYFYWYRQILGQKVEFLVSFYNNEISEKSEIFDDQFSVERPDGSNFTLKIRSTKLEDSAMYFCASSPGTSQETQYFGPGTRLLVL.

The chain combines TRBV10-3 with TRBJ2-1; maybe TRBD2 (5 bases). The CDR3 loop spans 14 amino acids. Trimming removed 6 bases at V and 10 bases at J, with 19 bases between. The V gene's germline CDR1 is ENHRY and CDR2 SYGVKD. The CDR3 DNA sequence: TGTGCCATCAGCATTACGGACTCGCCCAAGGAGCAGTTCTTC. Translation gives CAISITDSPKEQFF.

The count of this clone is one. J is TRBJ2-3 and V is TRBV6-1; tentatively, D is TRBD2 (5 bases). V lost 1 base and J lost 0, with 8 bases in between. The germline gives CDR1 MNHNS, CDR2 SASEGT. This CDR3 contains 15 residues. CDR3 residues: CASSEGGASTDTQYF. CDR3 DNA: TGTGCCAGCAGTGAAGGGGGAGCCAGCACAGATACGCAGTATTTT.

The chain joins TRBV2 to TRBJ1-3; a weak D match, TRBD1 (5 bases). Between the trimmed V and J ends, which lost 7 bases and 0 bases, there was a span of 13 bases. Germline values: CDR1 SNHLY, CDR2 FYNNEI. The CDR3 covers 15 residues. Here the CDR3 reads CASTLDSYSGNTIYF. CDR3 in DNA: TGTGCCAGCACCTTAGACAGCTACTCTGGAAACACCATATATTTT.

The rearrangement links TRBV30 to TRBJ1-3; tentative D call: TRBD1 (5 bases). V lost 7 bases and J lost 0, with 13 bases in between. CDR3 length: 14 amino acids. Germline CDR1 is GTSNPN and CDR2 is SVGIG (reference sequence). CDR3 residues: CALPRQGSGNTIYF. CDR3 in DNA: TGTGCCTTGCCGCGGCAGGGCTCTGGAAACACCATATATTTT.

CDR3 DNA: TGTGCCAGCAGGCTAGATTCGTACGAGCAGTACTTC. It codes for CASRLDSYEQYF. The V and J genes are TRBV2 and TRBJ2-7; D is unclear. V was shortened by 6 bases and J by 4 bases, with 10 bases between the two germline ends. The CDR3 extends over 12 amino acids. The germline CDR1 and CDR2 sequences are SNHLY and FYNNEI.